This T cell receptor beta chain is drawn from a study of cytomegalovirus exposure and HLA in healthy donors. Trimming cost V 5 bases and J 3 bases; bases outside gene matches: 9. Germline CDR1 and CDR2: SEHNR and FQNEAQ (reference sequence). The length of the CDR3 is 15 residues. Amplification used 60 Vbeta primers and 13 Jbeta primers. Profiled with immunoSEQ multiplex PCR; TCRdb holds only in-frame clones, not every one. Its table lists approximately 40,000 clones. The sequenced sample consisted of PBMCs. This TCR came from a woman in her 30s in good health and CMV-seronegative. This chain uses TRBV7-9 with TRBJ2-7; TRBD1 agrees at 8 bases. The CDR3 DNA reads as TGTGCCAGCAGCCACACAGGGGGTTATATCTACGAGCAGTACTTC. Its protein is CASSHTGGYIYEQYF.